This TCR beta chain was captured by sequencing in a study of cytomegalovirus exposure and HLA in healthy donors. Across the whole study: The approximately 120 validation repertoires, a later analysis reported, used the same platform as the approximately 670 first-cohort repertoires. Study observations and caveats: Most sequenced TCRs were rare (though some public TCRs occurred in many donors).

Here immunoSEQ multiplex PCR was the method, and the copy in TCRdb shows in-frame clones only, minus some. The table includes around 190,000 clones, roughly nine tenths detected once. This CDR3 has 13 residues. Germline V gives CDR1 SGDLS, CDR2 YYNGEE. V shed 4 bases and J 3 bases; nucleotides not matched to a gene: 4. Comments on this clone: Its antigen is unidentified.

Separate from the roughly 720-subject first cohort, the roughly 120-subject validation cohort was the one that the donors belonged to. The receptor was isolated from a man aged 30 to 45 in good health and CMV-seropositive. The V and J genes are TRBV9 and TRBJ2-7, with 7 bases that match TRBD2. Material for sequencing was PBMCs. The CDR3 DNA is TGTGCCAGCAGCCCGGGACTAAACTACGAGCAGTACTTC. This sequence encodes CASSPGLNYEQYF. The full variable domain, its missing parts supplied by reference TRBV9 and TRBJ2-7, is DSGVTQTPKHLITATGQRVTLRCSPRSGDLSVYWYQQSLDQGLQFLIQYYNGEERAKGNILERFSAQQFPDLHSELNLSSLELGDSALYFCASSPGLNYEQYFGPGTRLTVT.